This T cell receptor beta chain was documented in a study of T cells after yellow fever vaccination. Study-wide results and caveats: Most clones from primary vaccination resurfaced after the booster (96% CD4, 70% to 90% CD8).

Universal primer sites and UMIs were introduced during 5'RACE template-switching synthesis of TCR cDNA. Each CDR3 protein gets one entry after TCRdb re-called the 5' RACE reads with MiXCR. The data show just over 250,000 distinct CDR3 sequences, over 4.5% seen once. Worth noting for this clonotype: Its antigen is unknown.

The CDR3 length is 16 residues. Germline assignment: CDR1 MDHEN and CDR2 SYDVKM. After removal of 3 bases from V and 4 bases from J, the junction contained 7 bases not matched to a gene. The material sequenced was CD4+ T cells sorted from PBMCs, taken on the day of the yellow fever booster vaccination. This sequence originates from a man aged 18-30 years who received the YFV17D yellow fever vaccine. V and J are TRBV28 and TRBJ2-1, with 9 bases fitting TRBD1. In nucleotides, the CDR3 is TGTGCCAGCAGTTTCGGCGGGACAGGGTTTTACAATGAGCAGTTCTTC. It yields the protein CASSFGGTGFYNEQFF.